The rows below give T cell receptor beta chains drawn from one sample of a study of cytomegalovirus exposure and HLA in healthy donors. The repertoire was sequenced with immunoSEQ multiplex PCR; TCRdb's copy has only in-frame clones and lacks some. The listing records 100,000 to 150,000 clones. Specimen: PBMCs. These receptors came from a young man in good health and CMV-seronegative. Both conserved end residues are part of each CDR3. D genes are given only for firm matches.

.,TRBV5-1,TRBJ1-1,CASSDTGQSHTEAFF,TGCGCCAGCAGCGACACCGGACAGAGCCACACTGAAGCTTTCTTT
TRBD1,TRBV16,TRBJ1-2,CASSQSGEGARELSNYGYTF,TGTGCCAGCAGCCAATCCGGAGAGGGGGCGCGGGAACTGAGCAACTATGGCTACACCTTC
.,TRBV6-6,TRBJ2-1,CASRQGNSYNEQFF,TGTGCCAGTCGTCAGGGGAATTCCTACAATGAGCAGTTCTTC
TRBD1,TRBV5-1,TRBJ2-5,CASSLVAGGKETQYF,TGCGCCAGCAGCTTGGTAGCAGGGGGAAAGGAGACCCAGTACTTC
TRBD1,TRBV7-3,TRBJ1-2,CASSPGQNYGYTF,TGTGCCAGCAGCCCGGGACAGAACTATGGCTACACCTTC
TRBD2,TRBV6-1,TRBJ2-3,CASSVSREGWDTDTQYF,TGTGCCAGCAGTGTTAGTAGGGAGGGCTGGGACACAGATACGCAGTATTTT
.,TRBV6-6,TRBJ2-3,CAAGATFPDTQYF,TGTGCCGCGGGGGCCACGTTCCCAGATACGCAGTATTTT
TRBD2,TRBV13,TRBJ2-7,CASSPERGLEIPNSYEQYF,TGTGCCAGCAGCCCGGAGCGGGGACTAGAGATACCAAACTCTTACGAGCAGTACTTC
.,TRBV27,TRBJ1-2,CASSLGSGGAVGYTF,TGTGCCAGCAGTTTAGGGTCCGGGGGGGCGGTTGGCTACACCTTC
.,TRBV28,TRBJ2-7,CASSLAASGTYEQYF,TGTGCCAGCTCCCTGGCGGCCTCCGGGACCTACGAGCAGTACTTC
TRBD1,TRBV7-8,TRBJ2-5,CASSSWTGGGEQYF,TGTGCCAGCAGCAGCTGGACAGGGGGCGGAGAGCAGTACTTC
.,TRBV10-2,TRBJ1-1,CASSEPPGAFNTEAFF,TGCGCCAGCAGTGAGCCCCCAGGGGCTTTTAACACTGAAGCTTTCTTT
.,TRBV10-3,TRBJ1-1,CAISAAGRNTEAFF,TGTGCCATCAGTGCAGCTGGGAGGAACACTGAAGCTTTCTTT
.,TRBV5-1,TRBJ1-2,CASSSETAYGYTF,TGCGCCAGCAGCTCGGAGACAGCGTATGGCTACACCTTC
TRBD2,TRBV7-9,TRBJ2-7,CASSPLAVPHEQYF,TGTGCCAGCAGCCCACTAGCGGTCCCCCACGAGCAGTACTTC
.,TRBV28,TRBJ2-6,CASSPTPGHPLRANVLTF,TGTGCCAGCAGTCCGACTCCGGGACATCCATTGAGGGCCAACGTCCTGACTTTC
.,TRBV30,TRBJ2-1,CAWSWASDGANEQFF,TGTGCCTGGAGTTGGGCTAGCGATGGAGCAAATGAGCAGTTCTTC
TRBD1,TRBV5-6,TRBJ1-5,CASSMGTAPNQPQHF,TGTGCCAGCAGCATGGGGACAGCGCCAAATCAGCCCCAGCATTTT
TRBD2,TRBV28,TRBJ2-2,CASRLLAGKPQMNTGELFF,TGTGCCAGCAGACTCCTAGCGGGAAAACCCCAGATGAACACCGGGGAGCTGTTTTTT
.,TRBV19,TRBJ1-1,CASSIFPERNTEAFF,TGTGCCAGTAGTATTTTTCCCGAGAGGAACACTGAAGCTTTCTTT
.,TRBV7-2,TRBJ2-3,CASRHPGDTQYF,TGTGCCAGCAGGCATCCAGGGGATACGCAGTATTTT
.,TRBV13,TRBJ2-7,CASSPPLAPQGEQYF,TGTGCCAGCAGCCCCCCACTAGCCCCCCAGGGCGAGCAGTACTTC
TRBD2,TRBV6-1,TRBJ2-3,CASDSGTSTDTQYF,TGTGCCAGCGATAGCGGGACTAGCACAGATACGCAGTATTTT
TRBD1,TRBV4-1,TRBJ1-2,CASSQPGTGRGTF,TGCGCCAGCAGCCAACCCGGGACAGGGCGCGGCACCTTC
.,TRBV7-3,TRBJ1-1,CASSLNAGSGTEAFF,TGTGCCAGCAGCTTAAACGCAGGGTCGGGCACTGAAGCTTTCTTT
.,TRBV6-1,TRBJ2-1,CASAGGSRSEQFF,TGTGCCAGCGCTGGCGGCAGTAGGAGTGAGCAGTTCTTC
.,TRBV15,TRBJ2-7,CATSSQGPYEQYF,TGTGCCACCAGCTCGCAGGGCCCTTACGAGCAGTACTTC
TRBD1,TRBV5-1,TRBJ2-3,CASSYQQGVGTDTQYF,TGCGCCAGCAGCTACCAACAGGGGGTCGGCACAGATACGCAGTATTTT
TRBD1,TRBV5-1,TRBJ2-7,CASSSGTDPYEQYF,TGCGCCAGCAGCTCCGGGACAGACCCTTACGAGCAGTACTTC
.,TRBV18,TRBJ1-3,CASSPAGVGIGNTIYF,TGTGCCAGCTCACCGGCCGGGGTCGGAATCGGAAACACCATATATTTT
.,TRBV19,TRBJ1-2,CASSIDFPGYGYTF,TGTGCCAGTAGTATAGACTTCCCGGGCTATGGCTACACCTTC
.,TRBV19,TRBJ1-1,CASSMRAPEAFF,TGTGCCAGTAGTATGAGGGCACCTGAAGCTTTCTTT
.,TRBV4-1,TRBJ1-1,CASSQDPGWGAEAFF,TGCGCCAGCAGCCAAGATCCCGGCTGGGGCGCTGAAGCTTTCTTT
.,TRBV6-5,TRBJ2-5,CASSYVGGETQYF,TGTGCCAGCAGTTACGTCGGAGGGGAGACCCAGTACTTC
TRBD1,TRBV15,TRBJ1-1,CATRDIPGQIPEAFF,TGTGCCACCAGAGATATCCCGGGACAGATACCTGAAGCTTTCTTT
TRBD1,TRBV27,TRBJ1-1,CASSPYTGGTEAFF,TGTGCCAGCAGCCCATACACAGGGGGGACTGAAGCTTTCTTT
.,TRBV7-3,TRBJ2-7,CASSLGVPGSYEQYF,TGTGCCAGCAGCTTAGGGGTCCCAGGGTCCTACGAGCAGTACTTC
TRBD1,TRBV28,TRBJ1-2,CASRLRDRVLYGYTF,TGTGCCAGCAGACTCCGGGACAGGGTCCTCTATGGCTACACCTTC
TRBD2,TRBV7-3,TRBJ2-1,CASSPLMSSGIHEQFF,TGTGCCAGCAGCCCCCTAATGTCTAGCGGGATCCATGAGCAGTTCTTC
TRBD2,TRBV4-1,TRBJ2-1,CASSQFASGSTNEQFF,TGCGCCAGCAGCCAGTTCGCTAGCGGGAGTACGAATGAGCAGTTCTTC
TRBD2,TRBV6-1,TRBJ2-7,CASSEITGTSYEQYF,TGTGCCAGCAGCGAAATTACCGGGACTAGCTACGAGCAGTACTTC
TRBD1,TRBV5-6,TRBJ1-4,CASSLRDSEKLFF,TGTGCCAGCAGCTTACGGGACAGCGAAAAACTGTTTTTT
.,TRBV30,TRBJ2-5,CAHHPGVRGTQYF,TGTGCCCACCATCCCGGGGTCCGGGGGACCCAGTACTTC
TRBD1,TRBV4-1,TRBJ1-1,CASSQLGQGAMNTEAFF,TGCGCCAGCAGCCAATTAGGACAGGGAGCCATGAACACTGAAGCTTTCTTT
TRBD2,TRBV28,TRBJ2-7,CASRPASGVSYEQYF,TGTGCCAGCAGGCCCGCTAGCGGGGTTTCCTACGAGCAGTACTTC
.,TRBV25-1,TRBJ2-2,CASSDTRGPGELFF,TGTGCCAGCAGTGATACTAGAGGGCCCGGGGAGCTGTTTTTT
.,TRBV2,TRBJ2-1,CASVGGSLNNEQFF,TGTGCCAGCGTGGGGGGTAGCTTGAACAATGAGCAGTTCTTC
.,TRBV28,TRBJ2-3,CASSFGEADSTDTQYF,TGTGCCAGCAGTTTCGGCGAGGCGGATAGCACAGATACGCAGTATTTT
.,TRBV5-6,TRBJ2-7,CASSSTNTYEQYF,TGTGCCAGCAGCTCTACTAATACCTACGAGCAGTACTTC
.,TRBV28,TRBJ1-2,CATSSELRGPNYGYTF,TGTGCCACCTCCTCTGAGCTTAGGGGCCCTAACTATGGCTACACCTTC
TRBD1,TRBV30,TRBJ1-2,CAWSPADRLRWGYTF,TGTGCCTGGTCCCCGGCGGACAGGCTGAGGTGGGGCTACACCTTC
.,TRBV19,TRBJ1-1,CASTLKFEGNTEAFF,TGTGCCAGTACACTTAAATTTGAGGGGAACACTGAAGCTTTCTTT
TRBD1,TRBV28,TRBJ2-7,CASSDGQGIPYEQYF,TGTGCCAGCAGTGACGGACAGGGGATCCCCTACGAGCAGTACTTC
.,TRBV7-2,TRBJ2-7,CASSLGGGDEQYF,TGTGCCAGCAGCTTGGGAGGGGGGGACGAGCAGTACTTC
.,TRBV2,TRBJ2-2,CASSPPRVETGELFF,TGTGCCAGCAGTCCGCCACGAGTTGAAACGGGGGAGCTGTTTTTT
.,TRBV6-5,TRBJ1-2,CATKGSQGGYTF,TGTGCCACCAAGGGTTCCCAGGGCGGCTACACCTTC